The 9 T cell receptor beta chains in this list originate from one sample, sequenced in a study of CD8 T cells in ankylosing spondylitis. One entry per CDR3 protein, called by TCRdb with MiXCR from the 5' RACE reads. The table shows around 35,000 distinct CDR3 sequences, with about 11% occurring only once. Sequenced sample: synovial fluid, either unsorted or a sorted T cell fraction (not recorded which). Receptor source: a male donor with ankylosing spondylitis.

The table lists this clonotype with many counts. CDR3 DNA sequence: TGTGCCAGCAGTTCACCGTTAGGACAGGCGATATCCTACGAGCAGTACTTC. Protein: CASSSPLGQAISYEQYF. The chain joins TRBV6-2 or TRBV6-3 to TRBJ2-7; 7 positions match TRBD1. V was clipped by 4 bases and J by 1 base; unmatched bases: 13. This CDR3 spans 17 amino acids. Germline V gene sequence: CDR1 MNHEY, CDR2 SVGEGT.

This clonotype occurred a few times. The V call is TRBV7-6, the J call TRBJ2-3, with 7 bases aligning to TRBD2. CDR3 size: 16 residues. Germline-derived CDR1 and CDR2 are SGHVS and FNYEAQ. V shed 1 base, J shed 2 bases, and the junction held 6 bases outside the gene matches. The CDR3 is CASSLGAGLNTDTQYF. The CDR3 nucleotides read TGTGCCAGCAGCTTAGGGGCGGGACTAAACACAGATACGCAGTATTTT.

The CDR3 bases are TGTGCCACCTCACTAGAGGCCACAGATACGCAGTATTTT. It translates to CATSLEATDTQYF. This chain joins TRBV6-4 and TRBJ2-3, with D perhaps TRBD2 (5 bases). Per germline, CDR1 MRHNA and CDR2 SNTAGT. The CDR3 runs 13 residues. V gave up 10 bases and J gave up 2 bases, with 13 bases separating them.

This clonotype was observed many times. This chain connects TRBV5-1 to TRBJ2-7, with TRBD1 identical over 9 bases. This CDR3 has 14 amino acids. Germline CDR1 is SGHRS and CDR2 is YFSETQ. The trim removed 5 bases at V and 1 base at J, leaving 4 bases unmatched. The CDR3: CASSTGTGSYEQYF. The DNA of the CDR3 is TGCGCCAGCAGTACCGGGACAGGGTCCTACGAGCAGTACTTC. Supplemented by reference TRBV5-1 and TRBJ2-7, the full variable domain reads KAGVTQTPRYLIKTRGQQVTLSCSPISGHRSVSWYQQTPGQGLQFLFEYFSETQRNKGNFPGRFSGRQFSNSRSEMNVSTLELGDSALYLCASSTGTGSYEQYFGPGTRLTVT.

This clonotype is medium-sized within its sample. V and J are TRBV28 and TRBJ2-7; 8 bases line up with TRBD1. The CDR3 totals 16 residues. Losses at the gene ends were 3 bases for V and 5 bases for J; bases not matched to a gene: 12. Germline V lookup: CDR1 MDHEN, CDR2 SYDVKM. DNA for the CDR3: TGTGCCAGCAGTTTCGAGACAGGGGCCTCGTCCAACGAGCAGTACTTC. It yields the protein CASSFETGASSNEQYF.

The table lists this clonotype with many counts. V and J are TRBV29-1 and TRBJ2-7; the D gene is possibly TRBD2 (5 bases). The CDR3 is 14 amino acids. V lost 5 bases and J 5 bases, leaving 19 bases between the germline ends. Germline-derived CDR1 and CDR2 are SQVTM and ANQGSEA. The CDR3 region is CSVWTGPNIDEQYF. CDR3 sequence (DNA): TGCAGCGTTTGGACTGGACCGAACATTGACGAGCAGTACTTC.

This clonotype was counted only a few times. The CDR3 is CASSQGPRGRVWPLNEKLFF. DNA of the CDR3: TGTGCCAGCAGCCAAGGTCCCAGGGGGCGGGTATGGCCCCTTAATGAAAAACTGTTTTTT. The rearrangement joins TRBV3-1 to TRBJ1-4; 8 bases fit TRBD1. The CDR3 extends over 20 amino acids. The germline V gene has CDR1 LGHDT and CDR2 YNNKEL (reference sequence). Unmatched junction bases numbered 17, after V lost 1 base and J lost 4 bases.

The chain employs TRBV6-5 and TRBJ2-7; 10 bases map to TRBD2. CDR1 MNHEY and CDR2 SVGAGI come from the germline V gene. J was trimmed by 3 bases and V by 2 bases; bases with no gene match: 7. This CDR3 has 16 amino acids. The CDR3 sequence is CASSYEASGRFYEQYF. The CDR3 coding sequence is TGTGCCAGCAGTTACGAGGCTAGCGGGAGATTCTACGAGCAGTACTTC.

This clonotype was recorded at least ten times. The chain links TRBV27 to TRBJ2-3, with TRBD1 matching 11 bases. This CDR3 is 13 amino acids long. Trimming at V came to 8 bases and at J to 7 bases, leaving 5 bases not matched to a gene. Per the germline V gene, CDR1 is MNHEY and CDR2 is SMNVEV (reference sequence). This CDR3 reads CASWTGGGNTQYF. CDR3 in DNA: TGTGCCAGCTGGACAGGGGGCGGGAATACGCAGTATTTT.